Listed below are T cell receptor beta chains from one sample, sequenced in a study of blood T cell repertoires in COVID-19. The data were produced by immunoSEQ multiplex PCR, yet TCRdb's version contains in-frame clones alone and is incomplete. The sample includes fewer than 150,000 clones, almost 85% seen only once; the top ten take roughly 13%. The sequenced sample consisted of peripheral blood. The receptors shown here come from a human donor in a cohort sampled during active COVID-19. Both conserved end residues are part of each CDR3. D genes are given only for firm matches. Clone size is shown for a subset of rows, as once, few, many or a class of expanded clone.

.	TRBJ1-4	.	TRBV10-3	TGTGCCATCAGTGCAAACAGGGCGGCTAATGAAAAACTGTTTTTT	CAISANRAANEKLFF
TRBD1	TRBJ2-1	once	TRBV12-5	TGTGCTAGTGGTTTTGGGGTGGGACAGGGGAATTACAATGAGCAGTTCTTC	CASGFGVGQGNYNEQFF
.	TRBJ1-5	.	TRBV1	TGCACCAGCAGCCAAGAGGGACAGACTGATAATAGCAATCAGCCCCAGCATTTT	CTSSQEGQTDNSNQPQHF
.	TRBJ2-7	.	TRBV11-2	TGTGCCAGCAGCTTAGTCGTCGCCTACGAGCAGTACTTC	CASSLVVAYEQYF
TRBD2	TRBJ2-2	few	TRBV5-1	TGCGCCAGCAGCTTGGCTCTAGCGGGGGCGAAAAAGAACACCGGGGAGCTGTTTTTT	CASSLALAGAKKNTGELFF
TRBD2	TRBJ2-7	.	TRBV7-8	TGTGCCAGCAGCTTACAAACGGGAGGTGACGAGCAGTACTTC	CASSLQTGGDEQYF
TRBD1	TRBJ2-2	.	TRBV18	TGTGCCAGCTCAGAAGACAGGGGCGCCGGGGAGCTGTTTTTT	CASSEDRGAGELFF
.	TRBJ2-5	.	TRBV5-4	TGTGCCAGCAGCCCAGGAAGGGCAAACCGGGGGACCCAGTACTTC	CASSPGRANRGTQYF
.	TRBJ2-4	.	TRBV15	TGTGCCACCAGCAGAGAGATCGGGATTCAGTACTTC	CATSREIGIQYF
TRBD2	TRBJ2-7	.	TRBV6-6	TGTGCCAGCTGGGGGGGTACCTACGAGCAGTACTTC	CASWGGTYEQYF
.	TRBJ1-1	.	TRBV27	TGTGCCAGCAGCCCAGCGGGTGGGGCGGAAGCTTTCTTT	CASSPAGGAEAFF
.	TRBJ1-5	.	TRBV6-6	TGTGCCAGCAGTCCTCCGACAGACAATCAGCCCCAGCATTTT	CASSPPTDNQPQHF
TRBD2	TRBJ2-3	.	TRBV10-2	TGCGCCAGCAGTGAGTTTTTTCTAGCGGGGGGACTCACAGATACGCAGTATTTT	CASSEFFLAGGLTDTQYF
.	TRBJ1-1	.	TRBV5-3	TGTGCCAGAAGCTTATCGCTCATACTTGAAGCTTTCTTT	CARSLSLILEAFF
TRBD1	TRBJ1-1	.	TRBV10-2	TGCGCCAGCATCGAGGTGACAGGGATGGAAGCTTTCTTT	CASIEVTGMEAFF
.	TRBJ1-2	.	TRBV4-1	TGCGCCAGCAGGGGGAGCGGCTACACCTTC	CASRGSGYTF
TRBD1	TRBJ1-1	.	TRBV2	TGTGCCAGCAGGCCCGGGACAGGGAGAACTGAAGCTTTCTTT	CASRPGTGRTEAFF
.	TRBJ1-2	few	TRBV18	TGTGCCAGCTCACCATCACCGCACATCGGGGACTATGGCTACACCTTC	CASSPSPHIGDYGYTF
TRBD1	TRBJ1-5	many	TRBV5-6	TGTGCCAGCAGCAAATCAACTATCGGGACAGGGGTAGGTCAGCCCCAGCATTTT	CASSKSTIGTGVGQPQHF
TRBD2	TRBJ2-4	.	TRBV3-1/TRBV3-2	TGTGCCAGCAGCCACTTAGCGGGAAACATTCAGTACTTC	CASSHLAGNIQYF
TRBD1	TRBJ1-2	.	TRBV30	TGTGCCCGGGATGTCAGGGGGCCTCGGGGCTACACCTTC	CARDVRGPRGYTF
.	TRBJ1-4	many	TRBV7-9	TGTGCCAGCAGCCTGCTCCCAGCTAATGAAAAACTGTTTTTT	CASSLLPANEKLFF
TRBD2	TRBJ2-1	.	TRBV5-1	TGCGCCAGCAGCGAAAGAGGACTAGCGGGGGGATTTGGTAAAAATGAGCAGTTCTTC	CASSERGLAGGFGKNEQFF
TRBD1	TRBJ1-2	once	TRBV13	TGTGCCAGCAGCCCAGCGGGACAGGGGGTTAACTATGGCTACACCTTC	CASSPAGQGVNYGYTF
.	TRBJ1-2	.	TRBV5-1	TGCGCCAGCAGCTTGTGGCCAGGCCTCTATGGCTACACCTTC	CASSLWPGLYGYTF
TRBD1	TRBJ2-3	.	TRBV9	TGTGCCAGCAGCGTGCGACAGGGGGAAGGTACGCAGTATTTT	CASSVRQGEGTQYF
.	TRBJ2-1	.	TRBV19	TGTGCCAGTAGCATGTCAGGGTCTACCTACAATGAGCAGTTCTTC	CASSMSGSTYNEQFF
.	TRBJ2-4	.	TRBV15	TGTGCCACCAGCAGAATCGGGGGTCGGGGAAACATTCAGTACTTC	CATSRIGGRGNIQYF
.	TRBJ1-1	.	TRBV11-2	TGTGCCAGCAGCTTTCTCTCAGGGCTGGGCACTGAAGCTTTCTTT	CASSFLSGLGTEAFF